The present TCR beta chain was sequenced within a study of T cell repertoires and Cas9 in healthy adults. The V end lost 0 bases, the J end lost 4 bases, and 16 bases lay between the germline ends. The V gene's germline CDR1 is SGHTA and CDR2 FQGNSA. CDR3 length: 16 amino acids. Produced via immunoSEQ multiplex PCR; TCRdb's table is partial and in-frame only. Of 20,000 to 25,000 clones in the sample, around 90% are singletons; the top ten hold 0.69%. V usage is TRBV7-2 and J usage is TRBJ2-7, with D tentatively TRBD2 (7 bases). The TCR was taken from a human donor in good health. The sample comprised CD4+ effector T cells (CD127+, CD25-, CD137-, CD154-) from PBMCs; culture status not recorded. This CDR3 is CASSLAPLGGGYEQYF. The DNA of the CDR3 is TGTGCCAGCAGCTTAGCGCCCCTGGGAGGGGGGTACGAGCAGTACTTC.